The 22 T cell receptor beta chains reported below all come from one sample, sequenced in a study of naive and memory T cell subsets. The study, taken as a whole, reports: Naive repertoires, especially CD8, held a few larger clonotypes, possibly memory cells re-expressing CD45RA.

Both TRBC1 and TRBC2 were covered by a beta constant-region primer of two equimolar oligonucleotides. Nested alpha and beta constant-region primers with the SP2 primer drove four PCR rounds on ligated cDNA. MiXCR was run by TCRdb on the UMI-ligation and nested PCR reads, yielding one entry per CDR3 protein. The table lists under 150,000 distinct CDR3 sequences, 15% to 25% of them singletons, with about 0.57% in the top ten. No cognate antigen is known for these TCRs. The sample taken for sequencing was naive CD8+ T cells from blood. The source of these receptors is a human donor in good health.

In DNA form, the CDR3 reads TGTGCCACCAGTGATTTAAGAGAGACCCAGTACTTC. This translates into CATSDLRETQYF. This sequence joins TRBV24-1 and TRBJ2-5; D is unresolved. The CDR3 loop spans 12 amino acids. Trimming shortened V by 1 base and J by 4 bases, and 3 bases separated the two germline ends. Germline V gives CDR1 KGHDR, CDR2 SFDVKD.

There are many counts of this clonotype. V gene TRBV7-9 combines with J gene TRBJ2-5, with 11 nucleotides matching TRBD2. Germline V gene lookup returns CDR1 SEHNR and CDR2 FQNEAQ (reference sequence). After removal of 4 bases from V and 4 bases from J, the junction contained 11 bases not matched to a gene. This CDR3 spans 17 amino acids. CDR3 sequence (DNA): TGTGCCAGCAGCTCCGGGACTAGCGGAGCCCCTCGAGAGACCCAGTACTTC. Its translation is CASSSGTSGAPRETQYF.

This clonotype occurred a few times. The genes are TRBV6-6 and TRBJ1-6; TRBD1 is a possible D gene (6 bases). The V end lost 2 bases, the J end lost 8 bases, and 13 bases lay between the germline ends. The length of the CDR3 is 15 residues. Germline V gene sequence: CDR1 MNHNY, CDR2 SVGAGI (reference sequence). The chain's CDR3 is CASSYEGQGYSPLHF. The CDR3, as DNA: TGTGCCAGCAGTTACGAGGGGCAGGGGTATTCACCCCTCCACTTT.

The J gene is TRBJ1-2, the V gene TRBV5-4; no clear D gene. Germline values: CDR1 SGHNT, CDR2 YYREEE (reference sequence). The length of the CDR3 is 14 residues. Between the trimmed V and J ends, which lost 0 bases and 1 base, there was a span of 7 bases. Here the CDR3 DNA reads TGTGCCAGCAGCTTGGGAGATTATAACTATGGCTACACCTTC. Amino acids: CASSLGDYNYGYTF.

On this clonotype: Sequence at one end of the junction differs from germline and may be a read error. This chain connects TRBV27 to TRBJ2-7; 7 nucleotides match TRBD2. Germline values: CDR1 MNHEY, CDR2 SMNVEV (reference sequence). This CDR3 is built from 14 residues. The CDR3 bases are TGTGCCAGCAGTTTAGGCGTAGGGGACTACGAGAAGTACTTC. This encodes CASSLGVGDYEKYF.

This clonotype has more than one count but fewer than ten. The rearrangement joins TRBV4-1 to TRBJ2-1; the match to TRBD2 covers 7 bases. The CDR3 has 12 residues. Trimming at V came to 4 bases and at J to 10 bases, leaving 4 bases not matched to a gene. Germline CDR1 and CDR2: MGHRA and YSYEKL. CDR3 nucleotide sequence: TGCGCCAGCAGCCCCGGGACTAAGGAGCAGTTCTTC. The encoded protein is CASSPGTKEQFF.

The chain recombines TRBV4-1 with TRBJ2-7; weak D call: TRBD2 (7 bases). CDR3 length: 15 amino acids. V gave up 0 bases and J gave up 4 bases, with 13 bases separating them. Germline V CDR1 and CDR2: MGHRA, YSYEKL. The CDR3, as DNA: TGCGCCAGCAGCCAAGAGGAGGGAGGGGGTTACGAGCAGTACTTC. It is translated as CASSQEEGGGYEQYF.

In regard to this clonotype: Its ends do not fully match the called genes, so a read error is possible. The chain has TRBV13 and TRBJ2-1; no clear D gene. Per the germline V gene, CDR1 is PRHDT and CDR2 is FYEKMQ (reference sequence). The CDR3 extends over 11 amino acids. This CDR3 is CASSSYHEQFF. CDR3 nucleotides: TGTGCCAGCAGCTCCTACCATGAGCAGTTCTTC.

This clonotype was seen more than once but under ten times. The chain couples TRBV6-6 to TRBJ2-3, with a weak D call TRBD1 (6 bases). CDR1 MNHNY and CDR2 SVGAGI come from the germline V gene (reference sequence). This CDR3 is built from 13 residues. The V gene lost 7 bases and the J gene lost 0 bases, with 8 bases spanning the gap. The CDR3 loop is CASIQGSTDTQYF. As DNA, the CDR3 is TGTGCCAGCATACAGGGTAGCACAGATACGCAGTATTTT.

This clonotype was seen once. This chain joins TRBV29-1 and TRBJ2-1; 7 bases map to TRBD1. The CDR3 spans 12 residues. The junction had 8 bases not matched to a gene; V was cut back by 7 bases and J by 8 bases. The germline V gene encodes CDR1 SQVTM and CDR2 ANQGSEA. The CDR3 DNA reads TGCAGCGCCGATACCACAGGGGATGAGCAGTTCTTC. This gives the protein CSADTTGDEQFF.

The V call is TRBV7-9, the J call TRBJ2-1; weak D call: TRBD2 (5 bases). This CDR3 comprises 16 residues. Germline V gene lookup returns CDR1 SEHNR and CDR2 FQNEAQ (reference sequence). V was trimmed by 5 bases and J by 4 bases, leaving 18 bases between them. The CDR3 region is CASSPGASPPYNEQFF. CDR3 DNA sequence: TGTGCCAGCAGCCCCGGTGCTAGCCCCCCTTACAATGAGCAGTTCTTC.

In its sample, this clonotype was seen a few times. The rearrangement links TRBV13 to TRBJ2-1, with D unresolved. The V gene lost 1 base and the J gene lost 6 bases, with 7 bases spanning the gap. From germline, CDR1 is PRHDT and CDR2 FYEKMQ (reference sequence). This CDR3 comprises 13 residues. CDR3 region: CASSLAESNEQFF. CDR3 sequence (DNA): TGTGCCAGCAGCTTAGCAGAGTCCAATGAGCAGTTCTTC.

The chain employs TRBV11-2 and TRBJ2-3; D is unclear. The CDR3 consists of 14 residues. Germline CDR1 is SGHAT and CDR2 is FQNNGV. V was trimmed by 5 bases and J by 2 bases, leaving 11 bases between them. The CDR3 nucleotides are TGTGCCAGCAGCCGCCCCCAGGACACAGATACGCAGTATTTT. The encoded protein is CASSRPQDTDTQYF.

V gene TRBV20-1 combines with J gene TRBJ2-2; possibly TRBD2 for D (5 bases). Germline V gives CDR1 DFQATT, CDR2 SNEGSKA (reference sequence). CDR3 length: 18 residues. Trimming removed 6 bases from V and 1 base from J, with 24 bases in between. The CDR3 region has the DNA TGCAGTGCGGAAACTAGTTTTACGTCCTCGATGAACACCGGGGAGCTGTTTTTT. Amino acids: CSAETSFTSSMNTGELFF.

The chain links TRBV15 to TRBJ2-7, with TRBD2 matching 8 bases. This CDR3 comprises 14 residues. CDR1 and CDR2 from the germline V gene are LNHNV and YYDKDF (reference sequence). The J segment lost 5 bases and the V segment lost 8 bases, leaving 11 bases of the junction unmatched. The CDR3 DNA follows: TGTGCCACCGCCAGGGCGGGAGGTTACGACGAGCAGTACTTC. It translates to CATARAGGYDEQYF.

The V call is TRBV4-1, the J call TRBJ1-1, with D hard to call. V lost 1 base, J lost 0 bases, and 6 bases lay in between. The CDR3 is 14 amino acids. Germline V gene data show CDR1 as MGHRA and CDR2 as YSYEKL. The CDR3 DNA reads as TGCGCCAGCAGCCAAGTACAGCTGAACACTGAAGCTTTCTTT. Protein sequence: CASSQVQLNTEAFF.

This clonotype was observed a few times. The CDR3 region has the DNA TGTGCCATCCGTAGCGGGAGTTTAGGAGATACGCAGTATTTT. This codes for CAIRSGSLGDTQYF. This chain connects TRBV27 to TRBJ2-3, with 9 positions matching TRBD2. The CDR3 has 14 residues. The ends lost 10 bases at V and 5 bases at J; junction bases unmatched: 10. CDR1 and CDR2 (germline): MNHEY, SMNVEV (reference sequence).

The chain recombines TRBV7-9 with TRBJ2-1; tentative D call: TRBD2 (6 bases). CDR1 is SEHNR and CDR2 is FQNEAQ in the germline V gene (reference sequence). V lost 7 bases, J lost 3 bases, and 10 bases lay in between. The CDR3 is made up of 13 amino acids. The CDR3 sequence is CASKWRDYNEQFF. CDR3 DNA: TGTGCCAGCAAGTGGCGGGACTACAATGAGCAGTTCTTC.

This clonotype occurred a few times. CDR3: CATSGYTNEQFF. As DNA, the CDR3 is TGTGCCACCAGCGGCTACACAAATGAGCAGTTCTTC. The chain employs TRBV15 and TRBJ2-1; D gene ambiguous. The CDR3 loop spans 12 amino acids. The V and J ends lost 5 bases and 7 bases respectively, with 9 bases between them. From germline, CDR1 is LNHNV and CDR2 YYDKDF (reference sequence).

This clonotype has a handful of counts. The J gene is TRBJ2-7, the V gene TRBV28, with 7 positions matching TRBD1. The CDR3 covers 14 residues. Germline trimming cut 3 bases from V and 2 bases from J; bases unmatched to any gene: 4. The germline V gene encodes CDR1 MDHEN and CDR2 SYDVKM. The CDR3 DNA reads TGTGCCAGCAGTTTGGTCGGACAGGCCTACGAGCAGTACTTC. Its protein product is CASSLVGQAYEQYF.

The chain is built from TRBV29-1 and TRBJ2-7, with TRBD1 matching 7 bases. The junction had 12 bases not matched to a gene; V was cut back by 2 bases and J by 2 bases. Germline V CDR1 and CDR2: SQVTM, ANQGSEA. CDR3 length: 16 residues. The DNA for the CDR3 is TGCAGCGTTGAAAGGATCCAAGGAGACAGGGCCTACGAGCAGTACTTC. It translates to CSVERIQGDRAYEQYF.

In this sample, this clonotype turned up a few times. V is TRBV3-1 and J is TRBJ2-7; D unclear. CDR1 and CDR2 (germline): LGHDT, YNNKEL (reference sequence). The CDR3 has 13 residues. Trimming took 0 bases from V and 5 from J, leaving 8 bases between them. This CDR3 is CASSQDYQDEQYF. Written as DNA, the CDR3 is TGTGCCAGCAGCCAAGATTATCAGGACGAGCAGTACTTC.